These 10 T cell receptor beta chains originate from one sample sequenced in a study of CD8+ T cells in alopecia areata. After isolation, RNA underwent reverse transcription to generate cDNA as the sequencing template. Produced via immunoSEQ multiplex PCR; TCRdb's table is partial and in-frame only. The data hold 150,000 to 250,000 clones, with roughly three fifths observed a single time. The treatment was: oral pan-JAK inhibitor, 5-10 mg twice daily. The input for sequencing was CD4+ T cells sorted from blood, taken at week 4, from a patient treated with tofacitinib. These receptors all stem from a human donor with alopecia areata.

This clone appeared a few times. This chain uses TRBV29-1 with TRBJ2-1; D gene uncertain. V lost 4 bases and J lost 5, with 9 bases in between. The length of the CDR3 is 12 residues. CDR1 and CDR2 (germline): SQVTM, ANQGSEA. CDR3 bases: TGCAGCGTTGCTCTGTCTGACAATGAGCAGTTCTTC. Encoded protein: CSVALSDNEQFF.

V usage is TRBV4-3 and J usage is TRBJ2-1, with TRBD2 as a possible D gene (6 bases). The CDR3 runs 14 residues. The germline V gene encodes CDR1 LGHNA and CDR2 YSLEER. V was pared by 1 base and J by 12 bases, with 16 bases between. Here the CDR3 reads CASSQGGTSLSQFF. As DNA, the CDR3 is TGCGCCAGCAGCCAAGGGGGGACTTCTCTTTCGCAGTTCTTC.

A few counts support this clone. The rearrangement uses TRBV19 and TRBJ1-2; 7 nucleotides match TRBD1. Germline assignment: CDR1 LNHDA and CDR2 SQIVND (reference sequence). After removal of 11 bases from V and 4 bases from J, the junction contained 4 bases not matched to a gene. The CDR3 consists of 11 residues. The CDR3 region has the DNA TGTGCCTTGGGACAGTCCTATGGCTACACCTTC. Translation gives CALGQSYGYTF.

The J gene is TRBJ1-6, the V gene TRBV30, with D hard to call. There are 15 residues in the CDR3. V lost 0 bases to trimming and J lost 10 bases, with 16 bases between them. The germline gives CDR1 GTSNPN, CDR2 SVGIG (reference sequence). Here the CDR3 reads CAWSVWTGRNSPLHF. CDR3 in DNA: TGTGCCTGGAGTGTCTGGACGGGGAGGAACTCACCCCTCCACTTT.

The chain has TRBV5-1 and TRBJ1-1; no definite D call. The CDR3 is made up of 14 amino acids. CDR1 is SGHRS and CDR2 is YFSETQ in the germline V gene. V was trimmed by 3 bases and J by 0 bases, leaving 9 bases between them. In nucleotides, the CDR3 is TGCGCCAGCAGCTCCGACGCGCTGAACACTGAAGCTTTCTTT. Translating gives CASSSDALNTEAFF.

This clone was counted between two and nine times. The genes are TRBV6-5 and TRBJ1-4; the D is unclear. The CDR3 is 16 amino acids. CDR1 is MNHEY, CDR2 SVGAGI, per germline. Trimming removed 2 bases from V and 1 base from J, with 11 bases in between. The CDR3 region has the DNA TGTGCCAGCAGTTACCGAGGGCTGGGAACTAATGAAAAACTGTTTTTT. It yields the protein CASSYRGLGTNEKLFF.

This sequence joins TRBV19 and TRBJ1-1; 9 nucleotides match TRBD1. The CDR3 is 14 amino acids. The V segment lost 9 bases and the J segment 1 base; nucleotides outside the gene matches: 6. CDR1 is LNHDA and CDR2 is SQIVND in the germline V gene (reference sequence). CDR3 DNA: TGTGCCAGGTACAGGGGGCCTAGGAACACTGAAGCTTTCTTT. Its translation: CARYRGPRNTEAFF. The full variable domain, in which reference TRBV19 and TRBJ1-1 provide the parts outside the CDR3, is DGGITQSPKYLFRKEGQNVTLSCEQNLNHDAMYWYRQDPGQGLRLIYYSQIVNDFQKGDIAEGYSVSREKKESFPLTVTSAQKNPTAFYLCARYRGPRNTEAFFGQGTRLTVV.

The chain has TRBV9 and TRBJ1-2; tentatively, D is TRBD1 (5 bases). With 0 bases removed from V and 8 bases from J, the gap between germline ends came to 8 bases. In germline, CDR1 is SGDLS, CDR2 YYNGEE. The CDR3 length is 12 residues. The CDR3 reads CASSVVEGGYTF. CDR3 in DNA: TGTGCCAGCAGCGTAGTCGAGGGGGGCTACACCTTC.

This chain uses TRBV30 with TRBJ2-3; TRBD2 matches 15 bases. CDR3 length: 18 residues. CDR1 and CDR2 from the germline V gene are GTSNPN and SVGIG (reference sequence). The trim removed 4 bases at V and 2 bases at J, leaving 10 bases unmatched. CDR3 protein: CAWTQRGLAGGYTDTQYF. Written as DNA, the CDR3 is TGTGCCTGGACTCAACGTGGACTAGCGGGGGGGTACACAGATACGCAGTATTTT.

This clone came up a few times. The V call is TRBV29-1, the J call TRBJ2-5; D uncertain. This CDR3 is built from 12 residues. Germline values: CDR1 SQVTM, CDR2 ANQGSEA. Trimming removed 6 bases at V and 3 bases at J, with 11 bases between. The CDR3: CSVQYIKETQYF. The CDR3 DNA sequence: TGCAGCGTCCAATACATTAAAGAGACCCAGTACTTC.